This T cell receptor beta chain was documented in a study of blood T cell repertoires in COVID-19. Study-level background: Acute and convalescent COVID-19 specimens originated in the United States, Italy and Spain. PBMCs, B-cell-depleted T cells, or T cells were the source of the cDNA or gDNA that made up the material.

Germline CDR1 MGHRA, CDR2 YSYEKL. The length of the CDR3 is 17 residues. Trimming shortened V by 0 bases and J by 8 bases, and 22 bases separated the two germline ends. As handled by the study authors: How many nucleated cells were present was estimated from reference gene primer amplification. The protocol was immunoSEQ multiplex PCR, while the TCRdb copy is restricted to in-frame clones and leaves out a portion. The D gene and trimming were derived from the DNA, and the V and J assignments and clone size from that table. The data show around 200,000 clones, with 80% to 90% seen just once and around 1.1% held by the top ten.

The V gene is TRBV4-1, the J gene TRBJ1-2, with a tentative D call TRBD1 (5 bases). Sample: peripheral blood. The source is a man younger than 45 with acute or convalescent COVID-19. The CDR3 bases are TGCGCCAGCAGCCAAGATTTTGACCCGACAGTGTTTGGGGGCTACACCTTC. This gives the protein CASSQDFDPTVFGGYTF.